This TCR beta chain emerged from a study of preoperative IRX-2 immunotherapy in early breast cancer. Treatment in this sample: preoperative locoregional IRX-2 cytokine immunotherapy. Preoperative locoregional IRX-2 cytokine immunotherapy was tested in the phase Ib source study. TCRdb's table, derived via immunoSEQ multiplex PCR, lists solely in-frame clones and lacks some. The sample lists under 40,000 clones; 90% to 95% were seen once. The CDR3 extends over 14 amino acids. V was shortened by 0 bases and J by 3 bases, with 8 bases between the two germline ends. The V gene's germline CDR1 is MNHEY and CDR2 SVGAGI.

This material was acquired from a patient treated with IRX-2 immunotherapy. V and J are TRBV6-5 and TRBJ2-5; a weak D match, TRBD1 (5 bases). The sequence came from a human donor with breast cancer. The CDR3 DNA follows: TGTGCCAGCAGTTACTCGGTAGGGGAAGAGACCCAGTACTTC. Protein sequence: CASSYSVGEETQYF.